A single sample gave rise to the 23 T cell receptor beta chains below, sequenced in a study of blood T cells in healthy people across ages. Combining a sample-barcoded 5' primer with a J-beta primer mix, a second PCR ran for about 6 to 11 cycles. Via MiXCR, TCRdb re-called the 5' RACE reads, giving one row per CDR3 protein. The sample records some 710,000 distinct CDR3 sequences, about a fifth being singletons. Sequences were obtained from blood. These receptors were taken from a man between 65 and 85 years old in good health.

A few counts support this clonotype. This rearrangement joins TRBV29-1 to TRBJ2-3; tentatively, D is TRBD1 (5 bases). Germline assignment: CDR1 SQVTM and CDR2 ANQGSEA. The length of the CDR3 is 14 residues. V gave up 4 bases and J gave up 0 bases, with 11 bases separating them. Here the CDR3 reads CSVAVDSSTDTQYF. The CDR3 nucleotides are TGCAGCGTTGCCGTAGACAGTAGCACAGATACGCAGTATTTT.

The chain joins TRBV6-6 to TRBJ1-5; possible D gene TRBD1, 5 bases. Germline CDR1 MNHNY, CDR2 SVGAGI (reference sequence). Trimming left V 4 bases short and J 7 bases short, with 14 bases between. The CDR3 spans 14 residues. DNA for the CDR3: TGTGCCAGCAGTTTCGACAGAACGAAACAGCCCCAGCATTTT. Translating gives CASSFDRTKQPQHF.

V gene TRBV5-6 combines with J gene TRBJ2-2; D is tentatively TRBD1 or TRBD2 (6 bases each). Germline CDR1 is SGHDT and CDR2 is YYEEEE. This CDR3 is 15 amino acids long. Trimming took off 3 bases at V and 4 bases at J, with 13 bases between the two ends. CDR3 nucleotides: TGTGCCAGCAGCTGGGGGGCTAGAGGCACCGGGGAGCTGTTTTTT. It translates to CASSWGARGTGELFF.

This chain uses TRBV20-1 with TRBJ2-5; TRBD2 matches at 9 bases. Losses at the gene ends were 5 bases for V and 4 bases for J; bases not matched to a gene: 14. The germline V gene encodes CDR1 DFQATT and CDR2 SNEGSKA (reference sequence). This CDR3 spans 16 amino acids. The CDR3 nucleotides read TGCAGTGCTCCCACCGTTAGCGGGGGACGGGTAGAGACCCAGTACTTC. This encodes CSAPTVSGGRVETQYF.

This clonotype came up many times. CDR3 DNA sequence: TGTGCCAGCAGTTTAGTCGTGGGGTCTGGGGCCAACGTCCTGACTTTC. Residues: CASSLVVGSGANVLTF. The chain has TRBV12-3 or TRBV12-4 and TRBJ2-6; D unresolved. V shed 1 base and J shed 1 base, with 8 bases lying between them. This CDR3 contains 16 residues.

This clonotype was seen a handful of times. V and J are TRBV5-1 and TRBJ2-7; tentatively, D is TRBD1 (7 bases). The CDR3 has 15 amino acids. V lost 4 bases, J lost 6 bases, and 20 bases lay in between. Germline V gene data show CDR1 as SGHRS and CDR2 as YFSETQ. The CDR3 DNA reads TGCGCCAGCAGCCCTAGACAGGGAGGCCACAGCGAGCAGTACTTC. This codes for CASSPRQGGHSEQYF.

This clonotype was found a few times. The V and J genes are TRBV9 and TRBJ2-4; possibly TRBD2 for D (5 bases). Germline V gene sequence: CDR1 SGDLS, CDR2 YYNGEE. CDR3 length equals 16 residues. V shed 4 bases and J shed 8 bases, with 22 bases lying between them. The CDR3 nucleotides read TGTGCCAGCAGCCCTCAAACCGGGGTGGGCTTGGACATTCAGTACTTC. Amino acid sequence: CASSPQTGVGLDIQYF. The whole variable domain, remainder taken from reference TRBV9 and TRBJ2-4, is DSGVTQTPKHLITATGQRVTLRCSPRSGDLSVYWYQQSLDQGLQFLIQYYNGEERAKGNILERFSAQQFPDLHSELNLSSLELGDSALYFCASSPQTGVGLDIQYFGAGTRLSVL.

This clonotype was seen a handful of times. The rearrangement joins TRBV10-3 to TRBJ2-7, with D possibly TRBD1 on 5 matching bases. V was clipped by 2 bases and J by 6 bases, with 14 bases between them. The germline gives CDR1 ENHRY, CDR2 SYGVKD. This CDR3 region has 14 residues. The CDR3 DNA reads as TGTGCCATCAGTGAGCAGGGATCCTTTGGCGAGCAGTACTTC. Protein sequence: CAISEQGSFGEQYF.

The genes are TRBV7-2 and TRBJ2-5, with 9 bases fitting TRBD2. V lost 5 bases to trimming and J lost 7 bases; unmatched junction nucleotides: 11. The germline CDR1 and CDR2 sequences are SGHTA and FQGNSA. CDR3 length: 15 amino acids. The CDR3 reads CASSGGASGVLTQYF. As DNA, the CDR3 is TGTGCCAGCAGCGGGGGGGCTAGCGGGGTTCTGACCCAGTACTTC.

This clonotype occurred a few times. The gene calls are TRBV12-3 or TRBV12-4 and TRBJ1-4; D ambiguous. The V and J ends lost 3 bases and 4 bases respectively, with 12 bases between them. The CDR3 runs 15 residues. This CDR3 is CASSLSVTGNEKLFF. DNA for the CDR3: TGTGCCAGCAGTTTGTCAGTGACCGGTAATGAAAAACTGTTTTTT.

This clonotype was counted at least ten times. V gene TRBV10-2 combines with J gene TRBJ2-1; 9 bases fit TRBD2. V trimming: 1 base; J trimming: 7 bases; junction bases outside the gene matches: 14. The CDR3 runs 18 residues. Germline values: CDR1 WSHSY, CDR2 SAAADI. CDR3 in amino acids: CASSEWGLAALGGNEQFF. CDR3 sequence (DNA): TGCGCCAGCAGTGAGTGGGGACTAGCAGCCCTAGGGGGGAATGAGCAGTTCTTC.

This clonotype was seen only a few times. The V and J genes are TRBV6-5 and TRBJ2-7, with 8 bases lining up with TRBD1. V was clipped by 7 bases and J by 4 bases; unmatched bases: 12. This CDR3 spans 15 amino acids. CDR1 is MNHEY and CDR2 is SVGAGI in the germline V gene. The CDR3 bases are TGTGCCAGCAAACAGGGGGGTGCAGATCCATACGAGCAGTACGTC. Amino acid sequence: CASKQGGADPYEQYV.

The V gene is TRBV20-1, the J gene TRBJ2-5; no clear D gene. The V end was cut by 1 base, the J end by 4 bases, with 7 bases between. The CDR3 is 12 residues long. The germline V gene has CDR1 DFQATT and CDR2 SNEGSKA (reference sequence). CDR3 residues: CSARADGETQYF. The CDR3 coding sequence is TGCAGTGCTAGAGCAGACGGAGAGACCCAGTACTTC.

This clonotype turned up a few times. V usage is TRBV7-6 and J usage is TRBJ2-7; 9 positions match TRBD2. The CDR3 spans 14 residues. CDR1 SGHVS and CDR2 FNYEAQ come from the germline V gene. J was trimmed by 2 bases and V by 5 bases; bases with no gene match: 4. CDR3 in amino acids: CASSKSGGPYEQYF. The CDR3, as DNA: TGTGCCAGCAGCAAAAGCGGGGGGCCCTACGAGCAGTACTTC.

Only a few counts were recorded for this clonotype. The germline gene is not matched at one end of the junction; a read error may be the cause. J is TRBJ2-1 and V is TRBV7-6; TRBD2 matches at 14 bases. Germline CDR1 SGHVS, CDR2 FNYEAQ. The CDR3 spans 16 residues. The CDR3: CASSKQTSGGVNVQFF. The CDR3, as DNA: TGTGCCAGCAGCAAACAGACTAGCGGGGGGGTTAATGTGCAGTTCTTC.

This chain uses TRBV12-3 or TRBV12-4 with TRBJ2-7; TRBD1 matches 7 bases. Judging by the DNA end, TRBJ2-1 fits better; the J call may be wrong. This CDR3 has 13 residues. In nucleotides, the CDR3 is TGTGCCAGCAGCACTCAGGGGGATAATGAGCAGTTCTTC. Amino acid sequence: CASSTQGDNEQFF.

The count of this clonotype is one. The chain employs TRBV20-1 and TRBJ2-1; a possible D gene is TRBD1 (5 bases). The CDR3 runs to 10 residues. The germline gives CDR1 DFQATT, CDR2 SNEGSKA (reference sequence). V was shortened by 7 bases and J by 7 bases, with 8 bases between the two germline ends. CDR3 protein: CSVDSNEQFF. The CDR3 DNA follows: TGCAGTGTTGACAGTAATGAGCAGTTCTTC.

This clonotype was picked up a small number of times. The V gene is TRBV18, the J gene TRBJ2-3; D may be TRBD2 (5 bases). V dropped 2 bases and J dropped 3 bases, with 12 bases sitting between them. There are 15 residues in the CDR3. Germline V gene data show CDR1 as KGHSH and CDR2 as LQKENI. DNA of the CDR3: TGTGCCAGCTCACCAAACCGAAGGACTACAGATACGCAGTATTTT. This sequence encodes CASSPNRRTTDTQYF.

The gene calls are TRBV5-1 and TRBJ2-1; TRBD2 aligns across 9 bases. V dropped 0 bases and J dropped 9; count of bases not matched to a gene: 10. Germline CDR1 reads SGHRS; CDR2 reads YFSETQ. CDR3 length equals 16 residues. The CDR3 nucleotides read TGCGCCAGCAGCTTGGCCCTTGCGGGGGGGCGGATTGAGCAGTTCTTC. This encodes CASSLALAGGRIEQFF.

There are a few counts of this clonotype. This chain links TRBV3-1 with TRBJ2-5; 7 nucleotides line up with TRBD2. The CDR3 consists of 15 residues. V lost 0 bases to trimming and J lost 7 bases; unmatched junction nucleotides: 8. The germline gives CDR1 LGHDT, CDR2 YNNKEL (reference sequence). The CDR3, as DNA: TGTGCCAGCAGCCAAGACCCACTAGCGACGAGGACCCAGTACTTC. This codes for CASSQDPLATRTQYF.

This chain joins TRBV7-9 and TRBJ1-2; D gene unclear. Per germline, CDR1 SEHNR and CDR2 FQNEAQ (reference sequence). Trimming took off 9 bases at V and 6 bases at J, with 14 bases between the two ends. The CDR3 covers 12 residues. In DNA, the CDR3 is TGTGCCAGTTCGATAAGCACCCATGGCTACACCTTC. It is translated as CASSISTHGYTF. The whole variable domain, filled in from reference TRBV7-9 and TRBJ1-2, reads DTGVSQNPRHKITKRGQNVTFRCDPISEHNRLYWYRQTLGQGPEFLTYFQNEAQLEKSRLLSDRFSAERPKGSFSTLEIQRTEQGDSAMYLCASSISTHGYTFGSGTRLTVV.

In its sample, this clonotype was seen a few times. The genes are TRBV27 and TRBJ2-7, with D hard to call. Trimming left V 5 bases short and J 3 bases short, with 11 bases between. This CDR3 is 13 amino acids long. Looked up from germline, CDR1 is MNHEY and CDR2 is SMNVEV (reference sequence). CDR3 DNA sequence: TGTGCCAGCAGTGCCCGACCTTTCTACGAGCAGTACGTC. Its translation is CASSARPFYEQYV.

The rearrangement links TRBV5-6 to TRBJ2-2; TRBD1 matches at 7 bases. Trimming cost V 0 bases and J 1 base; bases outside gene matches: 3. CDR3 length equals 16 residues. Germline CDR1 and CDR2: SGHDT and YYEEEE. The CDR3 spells CASSLVTGMNTGELFF. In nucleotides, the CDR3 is TGTGCCAGCAGCTTGGTGACAGGGATGAACACCGGGGAGCTGTTTTTT.